Listed here is a single TCR beta chain. No antigen is known for it. The sample comes from a study of T cells in localized non-small cell lung cancer. Study-wide points: In adjacent lung, a median about 50 of the top 100 tumor clones were found.

Germline CDR1 and CDR2: SQVTM and ANQGSEA. The ends were cut back, 3 bases at V and 2 bases at J, with 15 bases in the middle. The length of the CDR3 is 15 residues. Assay: immunoSEQ multiplex PCR; the TCRdb copy retains only in-frame clones and omits some. The sample lists a few thousand clones; 37% were seen once. Material: normal lung tissue next to the tumor, obtained before any cancer treatment. The rearrangement joins TRBV29-1 to TRBJ2-3; D gene unclear. This TCR came from a woman aged 40 to 75 with stage II squamous cell lung carcinoma. DNA for the CDR3: TGCAGCGTTGACTACCGACCTTTCAACACAGATACGCAGTATTTT. Its translation: CSVDYRPFNTDTQYF.